The source of this T cell receptor (beta chain) is a study of T-cell reconstitution after alpha-beta-depleted transplantation in children. This sample's TCRbeta library carried unique molecular identifier barcodes. TCRdb ran MiXCR on the PCR reads and lists one entry per CDR3 protein. The table includes about 500,000 distinct CDR3 sequences, about an eighth detected once. The table lists this clonotype with many counts. The receptor comes from a female patient aged 2-9 years who had a stem cell transplant for aplastic anemia, so the T cells may come from the graft donor. The sequencing here drew on PBMCs, mostly from graft donor cells, taken 180 days after TCRalphabeta/CD19-depleted stem cell transplant.

The CDR3 spells CSASGTGGSDTQYF. The CDR3 DNA is TGCAGTGCTTCAGGGACAGGGGGCTCCGATACGCAGTATTTT. The chain couples TRBV20-1 to TRBJ2-3; 12 bases match TRBD1. This CDR3 region has 14 residues. Trimming took 5 bases from V and 6 from J; bases not matched to a gene: 6. CDR1 DFQATT and CDR2 SNEGSKA come from the germline V gene (reference sequence).